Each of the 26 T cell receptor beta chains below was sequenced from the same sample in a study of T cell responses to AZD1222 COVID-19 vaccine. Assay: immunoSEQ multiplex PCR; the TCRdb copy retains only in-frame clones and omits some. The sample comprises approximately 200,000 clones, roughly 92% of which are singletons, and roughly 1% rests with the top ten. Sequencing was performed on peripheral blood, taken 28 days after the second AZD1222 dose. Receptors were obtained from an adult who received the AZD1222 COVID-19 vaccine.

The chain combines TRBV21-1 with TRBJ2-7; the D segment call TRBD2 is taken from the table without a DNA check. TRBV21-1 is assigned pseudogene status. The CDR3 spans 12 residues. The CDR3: CANRDYAYEQYF. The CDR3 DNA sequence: TGTGCCAACCGGGACTACGCCTACGAGCAGTACTTC.

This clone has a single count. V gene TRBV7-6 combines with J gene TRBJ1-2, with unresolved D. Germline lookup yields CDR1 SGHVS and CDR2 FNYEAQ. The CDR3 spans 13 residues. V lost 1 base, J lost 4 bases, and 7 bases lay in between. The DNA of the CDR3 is TGTGCCAGCAGCTTAGATGGGCTCTATGGCTACACCTTC. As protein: CASSLDGLYGYTF.

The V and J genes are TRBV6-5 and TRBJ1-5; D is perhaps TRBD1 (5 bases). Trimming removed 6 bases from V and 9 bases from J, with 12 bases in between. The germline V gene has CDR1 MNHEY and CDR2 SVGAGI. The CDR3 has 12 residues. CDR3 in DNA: TGTGCCAGCAGGGGAACGACAGTGCCCCAGCATTTT. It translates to CASRGTTVPQHF.

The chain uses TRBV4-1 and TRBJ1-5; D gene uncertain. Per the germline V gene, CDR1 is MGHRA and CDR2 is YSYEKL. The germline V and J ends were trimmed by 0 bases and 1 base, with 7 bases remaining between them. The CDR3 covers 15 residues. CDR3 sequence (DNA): TGCGCCAGCAGCCAAGAATCGTCGAGCAATCAGCCCCAGCATTTT. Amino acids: CASSQESSSNQPQHF.

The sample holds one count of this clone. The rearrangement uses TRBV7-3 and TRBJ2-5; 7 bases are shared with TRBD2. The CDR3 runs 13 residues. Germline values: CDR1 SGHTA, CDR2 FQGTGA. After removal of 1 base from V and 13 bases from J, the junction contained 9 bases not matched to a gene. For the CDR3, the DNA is TGTGCCAGCAGCTTAAATCCAGCGGGGTTCCTGTACTTC. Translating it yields CASSLNPAGFLYF.

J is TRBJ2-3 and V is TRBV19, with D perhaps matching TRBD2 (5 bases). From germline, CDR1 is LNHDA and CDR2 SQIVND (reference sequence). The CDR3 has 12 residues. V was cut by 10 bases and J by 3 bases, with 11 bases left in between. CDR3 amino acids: CATSGQTDTQYF. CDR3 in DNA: TGTGCCACAAGCGGTCAGACAGATACGCAGTATTTT.

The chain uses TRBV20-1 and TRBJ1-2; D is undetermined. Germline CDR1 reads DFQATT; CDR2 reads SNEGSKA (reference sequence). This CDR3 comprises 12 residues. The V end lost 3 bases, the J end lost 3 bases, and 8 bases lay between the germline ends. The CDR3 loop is CSASRADYGYTF. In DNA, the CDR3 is TGCAGTGCTAGTAGGGCGGACTATGGCTACACCTTC.

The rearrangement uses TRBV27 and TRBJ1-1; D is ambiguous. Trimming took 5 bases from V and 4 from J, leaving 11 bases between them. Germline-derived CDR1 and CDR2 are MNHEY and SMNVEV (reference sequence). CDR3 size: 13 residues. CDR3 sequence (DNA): TGTGCCAGCAGTAATGGAAGAATCACTGAAGCTTTCTTT. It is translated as CASSNGRITEAFF.

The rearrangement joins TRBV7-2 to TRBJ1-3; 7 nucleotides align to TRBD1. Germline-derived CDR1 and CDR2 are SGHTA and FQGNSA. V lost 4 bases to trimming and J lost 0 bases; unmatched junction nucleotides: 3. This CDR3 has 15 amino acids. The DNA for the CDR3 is TGTGCCAGCAGCTCGGGACAGAGCTCTGGAAACACCATATATTTT. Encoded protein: CASSSGQSSGNTIYF.

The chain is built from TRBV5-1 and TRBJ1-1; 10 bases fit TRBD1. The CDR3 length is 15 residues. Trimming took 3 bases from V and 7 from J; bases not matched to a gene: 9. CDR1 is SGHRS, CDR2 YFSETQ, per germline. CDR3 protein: CASSSRSGTGDEAFF. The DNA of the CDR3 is TGCGCCAGCAGCTCCCGTTCCGGGACAGGGGATGAAGCTTTCTTT. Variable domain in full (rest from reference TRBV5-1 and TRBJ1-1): KAGVTQTPRYLIKTRGQQVTLSCSPISGHRSVSWYQQTPGQGLQFLFEYFSETQRNKGNFPGRFSGRQFSNSRSEMNVSTLELGDSALYLCASSSRSGTGDEAFFGQGTRLTVV.

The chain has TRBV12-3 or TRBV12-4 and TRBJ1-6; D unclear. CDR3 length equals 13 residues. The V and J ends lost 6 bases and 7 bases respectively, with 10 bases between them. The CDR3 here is CASSQRGNSPLHF. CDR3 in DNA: TGTGCCAGCAGCCAAAGAGGAAATTCACCCCTCCACTTT.

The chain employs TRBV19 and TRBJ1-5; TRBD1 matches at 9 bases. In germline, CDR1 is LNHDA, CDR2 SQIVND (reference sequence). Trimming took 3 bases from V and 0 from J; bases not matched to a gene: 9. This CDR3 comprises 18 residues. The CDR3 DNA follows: TGTGCCAGTAGTATGTCTACCGGGACAGGGAGTAGCAATCAGCCCCAGCATTTT. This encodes CASSMSTGTGSSNQPQHF.

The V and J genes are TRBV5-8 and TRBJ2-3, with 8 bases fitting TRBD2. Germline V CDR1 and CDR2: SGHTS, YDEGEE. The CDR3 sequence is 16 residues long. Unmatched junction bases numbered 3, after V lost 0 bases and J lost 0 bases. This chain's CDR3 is CASSLGTSRSTDTQYF. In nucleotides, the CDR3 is TGTGCCAGCAGCTTGGGGACTAGCCGAAGCACAGATACGCAGTATTTT.

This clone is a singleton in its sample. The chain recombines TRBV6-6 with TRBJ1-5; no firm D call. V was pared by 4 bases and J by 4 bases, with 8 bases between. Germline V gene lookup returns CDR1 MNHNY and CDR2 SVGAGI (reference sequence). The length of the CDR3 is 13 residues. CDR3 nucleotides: TGTGCCAGCAGTTCACGAGAGAATCAGCCCCAGCATTTT. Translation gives CASSSRENQPQHF.

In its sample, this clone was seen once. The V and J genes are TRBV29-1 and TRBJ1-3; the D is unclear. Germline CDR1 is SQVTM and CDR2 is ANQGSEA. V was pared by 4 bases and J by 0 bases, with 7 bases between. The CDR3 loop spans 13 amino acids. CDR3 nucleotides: TGCAGCGTTGGGCCAGACTCTGGAAACACCATATATTTT. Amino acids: CSVGPDSGNTIYF. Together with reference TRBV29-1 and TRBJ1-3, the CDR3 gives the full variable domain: SAVISQKPSRDICQRGTSLTIQCQVDSQVTMMFWYRQQPGQSLTLIATANQGSEATYESGFVIDKFPISRPNLTFSTLTVSNMSPEDSSIYLCSVGPDSGNTIYFGEGSWLTVV.

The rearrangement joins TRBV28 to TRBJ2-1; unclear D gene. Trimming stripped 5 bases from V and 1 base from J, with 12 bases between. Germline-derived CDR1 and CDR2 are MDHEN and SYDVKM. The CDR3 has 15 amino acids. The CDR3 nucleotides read TGTGCCAGCAGTCTACCACCCTTGTCCTACAATGAGCAGTTCTTC. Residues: CASSLPPLSYNEQFF. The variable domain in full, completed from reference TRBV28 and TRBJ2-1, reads DVKVTQSSRYLVKRTGEKVFLECVQDMDHENMFWYRQDPGLGLRLIYFSYDVKMKEKGDIPEGYSVSREKKERFSLILESASTNQTSMYLCASSLPPLSYNEQFFGPGTRLTVL.

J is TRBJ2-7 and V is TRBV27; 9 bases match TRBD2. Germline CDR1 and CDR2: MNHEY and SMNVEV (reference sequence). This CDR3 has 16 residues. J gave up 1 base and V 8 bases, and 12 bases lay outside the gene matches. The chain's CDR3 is CASRPLGSGGSYEQYF. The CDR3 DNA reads TGTGCCAGCCGTCCCCTGGGTAGCGGGGGATCCTACGAGCAGTACTTC.

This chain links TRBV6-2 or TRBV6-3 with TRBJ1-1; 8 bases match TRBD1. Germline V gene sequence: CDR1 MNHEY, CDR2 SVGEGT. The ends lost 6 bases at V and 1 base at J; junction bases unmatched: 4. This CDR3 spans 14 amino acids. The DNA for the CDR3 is TGTGCCAGCAGCCGGACAGGGACGAACACTGAAGCTTTCTTT. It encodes CASSRTGTNTEAFF.

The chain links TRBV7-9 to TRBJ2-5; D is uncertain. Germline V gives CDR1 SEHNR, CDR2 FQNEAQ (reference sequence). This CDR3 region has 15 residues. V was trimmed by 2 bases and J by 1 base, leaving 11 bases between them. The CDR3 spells CASSLLSLTQETQYF. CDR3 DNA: TGTGCCAGCAGCTTATTGTCGCTAACCCAAGAGACCCAGTACTTC.

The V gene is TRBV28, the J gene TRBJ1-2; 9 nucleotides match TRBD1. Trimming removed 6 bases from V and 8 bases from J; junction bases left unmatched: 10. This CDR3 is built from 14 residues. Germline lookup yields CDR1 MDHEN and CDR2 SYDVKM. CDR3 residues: CASRGQGLVWGYTF. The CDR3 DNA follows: TGTGCCAGCAGGGGACAGGGTTTGGTCTGGGGCTACACCTTC.

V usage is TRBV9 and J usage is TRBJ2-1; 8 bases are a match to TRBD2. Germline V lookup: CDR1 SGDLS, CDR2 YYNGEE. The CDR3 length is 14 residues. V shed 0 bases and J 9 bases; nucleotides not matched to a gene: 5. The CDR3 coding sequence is TGTGCCAGCAGCGTAGGTCGGACTAGCAGTGAGCAGTTCTTC. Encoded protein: CASSVGRTSSEQFF.

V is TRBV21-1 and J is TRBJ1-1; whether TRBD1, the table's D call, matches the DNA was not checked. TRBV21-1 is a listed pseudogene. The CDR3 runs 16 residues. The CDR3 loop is CASSTRGQGRRTEAFF. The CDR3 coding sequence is TGTGCCAGCAGCACCCGGGGACAGGGAAGGCGAACTGAAGCTTTCTTT.

CDR3 sequence (DNA): TGTGCCAGCAGTGAGGGACAGGGGTTCCCTGGGGCCCAGCATTTT. It specifies CASSEGQGFPGAQHF. The chain recombines TRBV2 with TRBJ1-5; TRBD1 matches 10 bases. Per germline, CDR1 SNHLY and CDR2 FYNNEI. The length of the CDR3 is 15 residues. Trimming at V came to 3 bases and at J to 11 bases, leaving 10 bases not matched to a gene.

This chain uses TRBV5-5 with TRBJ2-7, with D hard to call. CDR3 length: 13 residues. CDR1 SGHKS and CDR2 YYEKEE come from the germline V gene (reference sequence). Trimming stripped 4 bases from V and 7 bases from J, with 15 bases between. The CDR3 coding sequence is TGTGCCAGCAGCCAAACCGGTTTTAGGGAGCAGTACTTC. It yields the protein CASSQTGFREQYF. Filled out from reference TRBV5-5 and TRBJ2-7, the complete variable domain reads DAGVTQSPTHLIKTRGQQVTLRCSPISGHKSVSWYQQVLGQGPQFIFQYYEKEERGRGNFPDRFSARQFPNYSSELNVNALLLGDSALYLCASSQTGFREQYFGPGTRLTVT.

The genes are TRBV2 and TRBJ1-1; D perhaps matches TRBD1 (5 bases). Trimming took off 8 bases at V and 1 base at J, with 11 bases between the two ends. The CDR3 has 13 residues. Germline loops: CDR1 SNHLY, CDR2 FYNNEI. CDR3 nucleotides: TGTGCCAGCTTTGAGGGGCAGAACACTGAAGCTTTCTTT. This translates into CASFEGQNTEAFF.

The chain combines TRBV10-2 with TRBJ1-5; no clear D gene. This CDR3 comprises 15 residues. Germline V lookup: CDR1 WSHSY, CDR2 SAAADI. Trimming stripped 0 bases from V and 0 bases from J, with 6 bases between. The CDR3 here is CASSESIISNQPQHF. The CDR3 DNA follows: TGCGCCAGCAGTGAGTCGATTATTAGCAATCAGCCCCAGCATTTT.